Listed here is a single T cell receptor (beta chain). Profiled with immunoSEQ multiplex PCR; TCRdb holds only in-frame clones, not every one. Among around 200,000 clones listed, 70% to 90% were seen once. Germline V gene sequence: CDR1 SNHLY, CDR2 FYNNEI. Trimming stripped 10 bases from V and 4 bases from J, with 13 bases between. This CDR3 comprises 12 residues. The data stem from a study of blood T cell repertoires in COVID-19. For the study at large: PBMCs, B-cell-depleted T cells, or T cells provided the cDNA or gDNA that made up the material.

Sequencing was performed on peripheral blood. This chain uses TRBV2 with TRBJ1-2; D might be TRBD1 (5 bases). This TCR derives from a man aged 35 to 55 with active or convalescent COVID-19. The CDR3 spells CATRGGSYGYTF. CDR3 DNA sequence: TGTGCCACACGGGGGGGTAGCTATGGCTACACCTTC.